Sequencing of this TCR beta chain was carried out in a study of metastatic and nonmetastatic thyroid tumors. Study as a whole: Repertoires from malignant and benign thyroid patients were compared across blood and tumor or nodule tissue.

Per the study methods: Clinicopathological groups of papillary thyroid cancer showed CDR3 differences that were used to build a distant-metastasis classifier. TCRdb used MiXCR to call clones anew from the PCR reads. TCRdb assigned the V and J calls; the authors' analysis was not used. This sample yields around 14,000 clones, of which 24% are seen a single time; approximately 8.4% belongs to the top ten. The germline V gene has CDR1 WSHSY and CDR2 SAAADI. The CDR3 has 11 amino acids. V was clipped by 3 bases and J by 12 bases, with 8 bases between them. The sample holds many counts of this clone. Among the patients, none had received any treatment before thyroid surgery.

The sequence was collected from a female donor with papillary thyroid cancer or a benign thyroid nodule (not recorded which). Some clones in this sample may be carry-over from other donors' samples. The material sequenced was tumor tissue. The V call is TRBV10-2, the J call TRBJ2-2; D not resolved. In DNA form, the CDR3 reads TGCGCCAGCAGTGATACGCCCCAGCTGTTTTTT. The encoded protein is CASSDTPQLFF.